One sample yielded the 30 T cell receptor beta chains listed below, sequenced in a study of cytomegalovirus exposure and HLA in healthy donors. The protocol was immunoSEQ multiplex PCR, while the TCRdb copy is restricted to in-frame clones and leaves out a portion. The data show approximately 130,000 clones, with about 83% seen just once and roughly 1.9% held by the top ten. Sample: PBMCs. The source is a woman aged 30 to 39 in good health and CMV-seronegative.

The chain carries TRBV7-2 and TRBJ1-2, with D maybe TRBD1 (5 bases). Germline V gives CDR1 SGHTA, CDR2 FQGNSA. CDR3 length: 18 amino acids. V shed 5 bases and J shed 3 bases, with 25 bases lying between them. The CDR3 coding sequence is TGTGCCAGCAGCGGCGGGAGGGGAGTGAGCAAGGGCGACTATGGCTACACCTTC. Amino acids: CASSGGRGVSKGDYGYTF. The full variable domain, completed using reference TRBV7-2 and TRBJ1-2, is GAGVSQSPSNKVTEKGKDVELRCDPISGHTALYWYRQSLGQGLEFLIYFQGNSAPDKSGLPSDRFSAERTGGSVSTLTIQRTQQEDSAVYLCASSGGRGVSKGDYGYTFGSGTRLTVV.

The chain links TRBV5-4 to TRBJ1-2; a weak D match, TRBD1 (5 bases). This CDR3 is 13 amino acids long. The V and J ends lost 7 bases and 2 bases respectively, with 12 bases between them. Germline V CDR1 and CDR2: SGHNT, YYREEE (reference sequence). CDR3 bases: TGTGCCAGCGCTTCGGGGGGAAACTATGGCTACACCTTC. Its protein product is CASASGGNYGYTF.

The V call is TRBV18, the J call TRBJ2-1; D unresolved. The germline gives CDR1 KGHSH, CDR2 LQKENI. V was pared by 3 bases and J by 7 bases, with 7 bases between. This CDR3 has 12 residues. In nucleotides, the CDR3 is TGTGCCAGCTCACCGCGGCAGAATGAGCAGTTCTTC. This translates into CASSPRQNEQFF.

This clone was counted between two and nine times. The genes are TRBV7-9 and TRBJ1-1; D call uncertain. Germline V gene data show CDR1 as SEHNR and CDR2 as FQNEAQ (reference sequence). V was clipped by 5 bases and J by 4 bases, with 5 bases between them. CDR3 length equals 11 residues. Here the CDR3 DNA reads TGTGCCAGCAGCGACACCACTGAAGCTTTCTTT. Amino acid sequence: CASSDTTEAFF.

The rearrangement uses TRBV2 and TRBJ1-1, with D maybe TRBD1 (6 bases). Germline CDR1 and CDR2: SNHLY and FYNNEI. The CDR3 sequence is 13 residues long. V lost 7 bases, J lost 5 bases, and 14 bases lay in between. The CDR3 spells CASTDRQRTEAFF. The DNA of the CDR3 is TGTGCCAGCACAGACAGGCAAAGGACTGAAGCTTTCTTT.

V usage is TRBV2 and J usage is TRBJ1-3, with D tentatively TRBD1 (5 bases). Trimming cost V 2 bases and J 0 bases, with 8 bases left between them. The CDR3 length is 15 residues. The germline V gene has CDR1 SNHLY and CDR2 FYNNEI. CDR3 bases: TGTGCCAGCAGTGAACTGGGGGGCTCTGGAAACACCATATATTTT. Its translation: CASSELGGSGNTIYF. The full variable domain, rest sourced from reference TRBV2 and TRBJ1-3, is EPEVTQTPSHQVTQMGQEVILRCVPISNHLYFYWYRQILGQKVEFLVSFYNNEISEKSEIFDDQFSVERPDGSNFTLKIRSTKLEDSAMYFCASSELGGSGNTIYFGEGSWLTVV.

V gene TRBV30 combines with J gene TRBJ1-1, with unresolved D. Deletions cut 3 bases from V and 6 bases from J, with 14 bases between. The germline gives CDR1 GTSNPN, CDR2 SVGIG (reference sequence). This CDR3 contains 13 residues. As DNA, the CDR3 is TGTGCCTGGAGCCCTGAGTCCACGGCTGAAGCTTTCTTT. Protein: CAWSPESTAEAFF.

This clone was counted once. The J gene is TRBJ2-2, the V gene TRBV4-3; tentative D call: TRBD1 (6 bases). The V gene's germline CDR1 is LGHNA and CDR2 YSLEER. The CDR3 is made up of 15 amino acids. The V end lost 6 bases, the J end lost 4 bases, and 15 bases lay between the germline ends. In DNA form, the CDR3 reads TGCGCCAGCAGGGGGGCGGCAGGGCTCACCGGGGAGCTGTTTTTT. Encoded protein: CASRGAAGLTGELFF.

The rearrangement links TRBV2 to TRBJ2-4; 7 nucleotides line up with TRBD1. This CDR3 is 16 amino acids long. Germline CDR1 and CDR2: SNHLY and FYNNEI. J lost 5 bases, V lost 2 bases, and 9 bases had no gene match. CDR3 sequence (DNA): TGTGCCAGCAGTGAATTCACCGGGGACAGCGAAAACATTCAGTACTTC. Translating it yields CASSEFTGDSENIQYF.

The chain carries TRBV6-5 and TRBJ1-2; TRBD1 matches at 7 bases. Germline values: CDR1 MNHEY, CDR2 SVGAGI. V gave up 0 bases and J gave up 3 bases; unmatched junction bases: 4. The CDR3 consists of 15 residues. DNA of the CDR3: TGTGCCAGCAGTTACTCAGGGGGCAAGGACTATGGCTACACCTTC. Amino acids: CASSYSGGKDYGYTF.

V and J are TRBV7-9 and TRBJ1-1; tentatively, D is TRBD1 (6 bases). Germline V gene data show CDR1 as SEHNR and CDR2 as FQNEAQ (reference sequence). There are 17 residues in the CDR3. Trimming pared 3 bases from V and 1 base from J, leaving 18 bases between. CDR3 loop: CASSFGQTGLANTEAFF. The CDR3 DNA sequence: TGTGCCAGCAGCTTCGGACAGACCGGACTTGCGAACACTGAAGCTTTCTTT.

The chain carries TRBV7-2 and TRBJ2-2; TRBD2 matches 10 bases. CDR3 length: 19 residues. Trimming removed 1 base from V and 1 base from J; junction bases left unmatched: 9. Germline lookup yields CDR1 SGHTA and CDR2 FQGNSA. CDR3 loop: CASSLDTGLASRNTGELFF. The CDR3 nucleotides are TGTGCCAGCAGCTTAGATACGGGACTAGCGTCGAGGAACACCGGGGAGCTGTTTTTT.

The chain is built from TRBV5-1 and TRBJ1-6; TRBD1 is a possible D gene (5 bases). CDR3 size: 14 residues. V was trimmed by 7 bases and J by 3 bases, leaving 11 bases between them. The germline CDR1 and CDR2 sequences are SGHRS and YFSETQ. The CDR3 DNA is TGCGCCAGCCGGAGGGGCGGCTATAATTCACCCCTCCACTTT. Its translation is CASRRGGYNSPLHF.

V gene TRBV18 combines with J gene TRBJ2-7; the match to TRBD2 covers 10 bases. The CDR3 runs to 15 residues. Trimming took 8 bases from V and 0 from J; bases not matched to a gene: 7. Germline CDR1 is KGHSH and CDR2 is LQKENI. CDR3 bases: TGTGCCAGCACCTTTAGCGGGGGGAGCTCCTACGAGCAGTACTTC. The encoded protein is CASTFSGGSSYEQYF.

The table lists this clone with a count of one. The rearrangement uses TRBV6-1 and TRBJ1-2; D may be TRBD1 (5 bases). Germline loops: CDR1 MNHNS, CDR2 SASEGT. Trimming took off 2 bases at V and 0 bases at J, with 16 bases between the two ends. This CDR3 is 17 amino acids long. CDR3 sequence: CASSEFRRQSANYGYTF. CDR3 sequence (DNA): TGTGCCAGCAGTGAATTCAGGAGACAGTCCGCTAACTATGGCTACACCTTC.

This sequence joins TRBV19 and TRBJ1-2, with D perhaps matching TRBD1 (5 bases). The ends were cut back, 5 bases at V and 0 bases at J, with 16 bases in the middle. The CDR3 has 16 residues. Germline loops: CDR1 LNHDA, CDR2 SQIVND (reference sequence). In nucleotides, the CDR3 is TGTGCCAGTAGTCCCCTCGGGGAGGGGACTAACTATGGCTACACCTTC. This translates into CASSPLGEGTNYGYTF.

The V and J genes are TRBV6-5 and TRBJ1-5, with a possible D match to TRBD1 (5 bases). Germline V CDR1 and CDR2: MNHEY, SVGAGI. V was shortened by 5 bases and J by 4 bases, with 9 bases between the two germline ends. This CDR3 is built from 13 residues. CDR3 nucleotides: TGTGCCAGCAGTGAACACAGGAATCAGCCCCAGCATTTT. This encodes CASSEHRNQPQHF.

The chain recombines TRBV10-3 with TRBJ2-3; D not certain. V lost 0 bases, J lost 6 bases, and 13 bases lay in between. The CDR3 has 15 residues. Germline CDR1 ENHRY, CDR2 SYGVKD. DNA of the CDR3: TGTGCCATCAGTGAGTCCGAAAGTGGGCTGGATACGCAGTATTTT. It is translated as CAISESESGLDTQYF.

The chain uses TRBV7-2 and TRBJ1-1; 9 bases line up with TRBD1. After removal of 3 bases from V and 4 bases from J, the junction contained 6 bases not matched to a gene. From germline, CDR1 is SGHTA and CDR2 FQGNSA. This CDR3 region has 15 residues. CDR3 amino acids: CASSLVTGGFTEAFF. The CDR3 DNA reads TGTGCCAGCAGCTTGGTTACAGGGGGCTTCACTGAAGCTTTCTTT.

The V and J genes are TRBV4-1 and TRBJ2-1, with a weak D call TRBD1 (6 bases). The CDR3 totals 17 residues. V lost 0 bases and J 0 bases, leaving 12 bases between the germline ends. Germline values: CDR1 MGHRA, CDR2 YSYEKL. CDR3 sequence (DNA): TGCGCCAGCAGCCAAGATGAAGGGGGAGTCTCCTACAATGAGCAGTTCTTC. Residues: CASSQDEGGVSYNEQFF.

The rearrangement uses TRBV7-3 and TRBJ2-7, with 10 bases matching TRBD1. The CDR3 spans 13 residues. V shed 6 bases, J shed 7 bases, and the junction held 6 bases outside the gene matches. Germline lookup yields CDR1 SGHTA and CDR2 FQGTGA. DNA for the CDR3: TGTGCCAGCAGTCGGACAGGGGGAGGGGAGCAGTACTTC. It is translated as CASSRTGGGEQYF.

This chain joins TRBV18 and TRBJ1-5; TRBD1 is a possible D gene (6 bases). V was pared by 3 bases and J by 1 base, with 10 bases between. Germline assignment: CDR1 KGHSH and CDR2 LQKENI. The CDR3 covers 15 residues. The CDR3: CASSPRGGSNQPQHF. As DNA, the CDR3 is TGTGCCAGCTCACCCCGCGGGGGCAGCAATCAGCCCCAGCATTTT.

This chain connects TRBV13 to TRBJ1-5; tentatively, D is TRBD1 (6 bases). V was trimmed by 6 bases and J by 9 bases, leaving 24 bases between them. Germline V gene lookup returns CDR1 PRHDT and CDR2 FYEKMQ (reference sequence). The length of the CDR3 is 16 residues. CDR3 residues: CASSESRLGAIMPQHF. The DNA for the CDR3 is TGTGCCAGCAGTGAAAGCAGGCTGGGGGCCATCATGCCCCAGCATTTT.

V and J are TRBV5-1 and TRBJ2-7; no clear D gene. The CDR3 spans 15 residues. V lost 0 bases to trimming and J lost 3 bases, with 13 bases between them. Germline-derived CDR1 and CDR2 are SGHRS and YFSETQ. The CDR3 nucleotides read TGCGCCAGCAGCTTGGGTGCCAGACAACTCTACGAGCAGTACTTC. Protein product: CASSLGARQLYEQYF.

The chain combines TRBV7-8 with TRBJ2-1; D uncertain. Between the trimmed V and J ends, which lost 4 bases and 0 bases, there was a span of 10 bases. The CDR3 is made up of 15 amino acids. In germline, CDR1 is SGHVS, CDR2 FQNEAQ. Here the CDR3 DNA reads TGTGCCAGCAGCTCCCTGACAAGCTCCTACAATGAGCAGTTCTTC. Protein sequence: CASSSLTSSYNEQFF.

V usage is TRBV11-3 and J usage is TRBJ1-6, with TRBD1 identical over 7 bases. Germline values: CDR1 SGHNT, CDR2 YENEEA. The CDR3 length is 15 residues. V lost 6 bases, J lost 5 bases, and 7 bases stayed unmatched. The CDR3 region is CASRFRDSNNSPLHF. For the CDR3, the DNA is TGTGCCAGCAGGTTCCGGGACAGTAATAATTCACCCCTCCACTTT.

The genes are TRBV5-1 and TRBJ2-3; TRBD1 matches 7 bases. This CDR3 comprises 14 residues. Germline V gene sequence: CDR1 SGHRS, CDR2 YFSETQ. The junction had 5 bases not matched to a gene; V was cut back by 2 bases and J by 5 bases. CDR3 sequence reads: CASSFEGARDTQYF. CDR3 nucleotides: TGCGCCAGCAGCTTTGAGGGGGCCAGAGATACGCAGTATTTT.

This clone was seen just once. The gene calls are TRBV6-5 and TRBJ2-7; 8 bases match TRBD1. CDR1 is MNHEY and CDR2 is SVGAGI in the germline V gene. The CDR3 sequence is 14 residues long. The V and J ends lost 8 bases and 1 base, in that order; junction bases with no gene match: 7. This CDR3 reads CASSIGDRSYEQYF. The CDR3 DNA reads as TGTGCCAGCTCCATTGGGGACAGGTCCTACGAGCAGTACTTC.

V and J are TRBV5-1 and TRBJ2-1; 11 nucleotides line up with TRBD2. J was trimmed by 4 bases and V by 4 bases; bases with no gene match: 7. Germline CDR1 reads SGHRS; CDR2 reads YFSETQ. This CDR3 has 16 amino acids. In DNA, the CDR3 is TGCGCCAGCAGCCAGGTAGCGGGGGGGCCTTACAATGAGCAGTTCTTC. As protein: CASSQVAGGPYNEQFF.

The chain uses TRBV7-2 and TRBJ2-3; maybe TRBD2 (7 bases). The CDR3 contains 15 residues. Germline lookup yields CDR1 SGHTA and CDR2 FQGNSA. V was shortened by 6 bases and J by 2 bases, with 15 bases between the two germline ends. The CDR3 region is CASRLRGADTDTQYF. The CDR3 DNA follows: TGTGCCAGCAGGCTACGGGGGGCCGACACAGATACGCAGTATTTT.